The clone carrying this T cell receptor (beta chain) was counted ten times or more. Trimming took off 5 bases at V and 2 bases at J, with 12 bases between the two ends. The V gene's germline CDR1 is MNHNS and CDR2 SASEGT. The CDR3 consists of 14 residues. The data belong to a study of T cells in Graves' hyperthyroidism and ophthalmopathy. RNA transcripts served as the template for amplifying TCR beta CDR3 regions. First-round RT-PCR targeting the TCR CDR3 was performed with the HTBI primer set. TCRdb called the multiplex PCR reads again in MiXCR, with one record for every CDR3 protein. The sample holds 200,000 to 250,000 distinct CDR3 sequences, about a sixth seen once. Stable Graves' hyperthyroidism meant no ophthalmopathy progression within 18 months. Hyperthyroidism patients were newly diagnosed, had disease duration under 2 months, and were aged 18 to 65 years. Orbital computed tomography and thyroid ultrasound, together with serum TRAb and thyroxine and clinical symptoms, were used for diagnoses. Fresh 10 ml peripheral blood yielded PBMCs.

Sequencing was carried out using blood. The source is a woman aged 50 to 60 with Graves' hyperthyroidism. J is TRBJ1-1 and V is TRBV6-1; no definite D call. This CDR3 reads CASSIRTLNTEAFF. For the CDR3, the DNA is TGTGCCAGCAGTATCCGTACTTTAAACACTGAAGCTTTCTTT.